The clone carrying this T cell receptor (beta chain) was counted between two and nine times. Its antigen is as yet unknown. Expressed TCRB transcripts were sequenced after all isolated RNA was converted to cDNA. Sequencing was performed with immunoSEQ multiplex PCR; in TCRdb, only in-frame clones are kept and a portion is missing. The data show about 390,000 clones, 9.6% seen once. Trimming shortened V by 3 bases and J by 3 bases, and 12 bases separated the two germline ends. Germline values: CDR1 SGHTA, CDR2 FQGNSA. This CDR3 region has 14 residues. Purities over 95% were achieved in all sorted populations. This specimen belongs to a study of beta chain features in type 1 diabetes. In the study overall: On cell yields, gender and age, patients and healthy donors were similar.

Study-wide points: The cDNA sequencing approach could over-represent high-TCR-expressing cells. TCRB CDR3s from Type 1 diabetes patients were moderately but significantly shorter in all four CD4+ subsets.

This chain joins TRBV7-2 and TRBJ2-7; a possible D gene is TRBD2 (6 bases). The sequenced material came from central memory CD4+ T cells from blood. The receptor comes from a man aged 25-45 years with type 1 diabetes. The CDR3 DNA reads TGTGCCAGCAGCTTGCCAGGGAGGAACTACGAGCAGTACTTC. As protein: CASSLPGRNYEQYF.